This note documents a single T cell receptor beta chain sequence. This sample stems from a study of blood T cell repertoires in COVID-19. In the study overall: Whether acute or convalescent, the COVID-19 samples came from the United States, Italy and Spain.

There are 18 residues in the CDR3. Losses at the gene ends were 0 bases for V and 2 bases for J; bases not matched to a gene: 12. From germline, CDR1 is LGHDT and CDR2 YNNKEL (reference sequence). In Cohort 3, a recovered donor had either two negative PCRs, clearance, or symptom resolution. Assay: immunoSEQ multiplex PCR; the TCRdb copy retains only in-frame clones and omits some. The repertoire holds about 290,000 clones, about nine tenths seen once, with 1.7% in the top ten. The V gene is TRBV3-1 (or the pseudogene TRBV3-2), the J gene TRBJ1-1, with 7 bases identical to TRBD1. The TCR comes from a woman between 35 and 50 years old who had recovered from COVID-19. The sequencing input was PBMCs or T cells enriched from blood (not recorded which). The CDR3 bases are TGTGCCAGCAGCCAAGAATATGCGACAGGGAGTCCCAACACTGAAGCTTTCTTT. It codes for CASSQEYATGSPNTEAFF.